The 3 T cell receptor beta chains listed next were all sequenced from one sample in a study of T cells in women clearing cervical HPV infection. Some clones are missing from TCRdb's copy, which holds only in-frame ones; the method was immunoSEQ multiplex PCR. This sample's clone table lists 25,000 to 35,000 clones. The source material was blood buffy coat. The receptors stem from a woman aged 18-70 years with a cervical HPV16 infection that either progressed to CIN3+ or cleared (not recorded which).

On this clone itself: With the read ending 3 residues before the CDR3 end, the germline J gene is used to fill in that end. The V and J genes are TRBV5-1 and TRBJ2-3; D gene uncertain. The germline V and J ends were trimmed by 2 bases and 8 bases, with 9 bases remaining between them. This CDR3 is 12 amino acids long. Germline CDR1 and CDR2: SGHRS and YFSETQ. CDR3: CASSFARGTQYF. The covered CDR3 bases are TGCGCCAGCAGCTTCGCCCGAGGTACG. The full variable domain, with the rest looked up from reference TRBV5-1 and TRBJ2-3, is KAGVTQTPRYLIKTRGQQVTLSCSPISGHRSVSWYQQTPGQGLQFLFEYFSETQRNKGNFPGRFSGRQFSNSRSEMNVSTLELGDSALYLCASSFARGTQYFGPGTRLTVL.

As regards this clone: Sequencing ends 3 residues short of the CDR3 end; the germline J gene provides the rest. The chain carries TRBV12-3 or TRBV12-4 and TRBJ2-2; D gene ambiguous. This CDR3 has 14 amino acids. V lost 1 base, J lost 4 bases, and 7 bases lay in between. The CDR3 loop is CASSLEVFTGELFF. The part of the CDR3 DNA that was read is TGTGCCAGCAGTTTAGAGGTCTTCACCGGGGAG.

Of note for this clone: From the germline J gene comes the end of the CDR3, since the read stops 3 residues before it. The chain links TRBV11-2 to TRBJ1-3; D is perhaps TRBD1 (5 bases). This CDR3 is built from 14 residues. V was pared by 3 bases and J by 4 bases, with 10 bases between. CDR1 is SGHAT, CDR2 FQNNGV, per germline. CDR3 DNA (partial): TGTGCCAGCAGCTTGGACAAGATCGGAAACACC. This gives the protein CASSLDKIGNT. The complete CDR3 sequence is CASSLDKIGNTIYF.